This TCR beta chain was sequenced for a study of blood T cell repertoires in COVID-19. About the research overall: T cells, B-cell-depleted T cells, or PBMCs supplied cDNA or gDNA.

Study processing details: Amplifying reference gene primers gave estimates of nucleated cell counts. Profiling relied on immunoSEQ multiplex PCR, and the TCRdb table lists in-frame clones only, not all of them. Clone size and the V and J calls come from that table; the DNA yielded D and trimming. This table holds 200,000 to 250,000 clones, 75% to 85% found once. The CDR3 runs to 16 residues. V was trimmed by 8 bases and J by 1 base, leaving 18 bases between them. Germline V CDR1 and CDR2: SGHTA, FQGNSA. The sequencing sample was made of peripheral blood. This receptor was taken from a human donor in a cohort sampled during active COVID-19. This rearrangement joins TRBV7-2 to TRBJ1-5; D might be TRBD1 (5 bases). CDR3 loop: CASGPGFPGSNQPQHF. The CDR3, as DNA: TGTGCCAGCGGCCCCGGTTTCCCAGGGAGCAATCAGCCCCAGCATTTT. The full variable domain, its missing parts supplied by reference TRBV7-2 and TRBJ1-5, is GAGVSQSPSNKVTEKGKDVELRCDPISGHTALYWYRQSLGQGLEFLIYFQGNSAPDKSGLPSDRFSAERTGGSVSTLTIQRTQQEDSAVYLCASGPGFPGSNQPQHFGDGTRLSIL.